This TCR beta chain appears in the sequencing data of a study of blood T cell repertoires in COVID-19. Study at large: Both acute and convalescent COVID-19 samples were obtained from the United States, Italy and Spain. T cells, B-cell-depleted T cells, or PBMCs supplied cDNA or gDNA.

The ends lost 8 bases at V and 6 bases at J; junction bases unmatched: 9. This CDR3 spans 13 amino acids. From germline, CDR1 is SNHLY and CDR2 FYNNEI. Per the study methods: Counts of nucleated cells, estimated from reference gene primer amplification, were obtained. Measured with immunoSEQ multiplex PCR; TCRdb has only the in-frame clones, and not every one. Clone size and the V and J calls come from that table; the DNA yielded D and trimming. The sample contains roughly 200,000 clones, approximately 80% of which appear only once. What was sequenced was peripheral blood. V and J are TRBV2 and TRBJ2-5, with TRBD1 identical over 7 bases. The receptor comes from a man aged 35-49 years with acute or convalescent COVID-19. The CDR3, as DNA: TGTGCCAGCGGGAAGGGACAGTGGCAGACCCAGTACTTC. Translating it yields CASGKGQWQTQYF.